Sequencing of this T cell receptor (beta chain) was carried out in a study of Ad26.COV2.S vaccination and SARS-CoV-2 variants. Study as a whole: Intramuscular Ad26.COV2.S doses were given once or twice, 56 days apart.

V was shortened by 11 bases and J by 0 bases, with 11 bases between the two germline ends. CDR3 size: 12 residues. Germline V gives CDR1 MNHNY, CDR2 SVGAGI (reference sequence). On this clone: The target antigen is unknown.

Treatment indicated: 19 received Ad26.COV2.S at low or high dose, single or two shots; 5 received placebo; per-sample allocation not given. At day 63 after the first vaccine or placebo injection, samples were drawn. Boston hosted the donor, who was an adult aged 18-55 years. Study observations and caveats: Recipients of vaccine and of placebo showed similar breadth of their non-spike TCR repertoires.

The table came from immunoSEQ multiplex PCR; TCRdb's copy has only in-frame clones and leaves some out. Among roughly 390,000 clones listed, less than 90% were seen once. The rearrangement links TRBV6-6 to TRBJ2-7; D might be TRBD1 (5 bases). This clonotype was obtained from a person between 18 and 59 years old who received the Ad26.COV2.S COVID-19 vaccine or a placebo. The sample was peripheral blood, taken in a trial of Ad26.COV2.S vaccine versus placebo. CDR3 DNA sequence: TGTGCCTCCCAGGGATTCTCCTACGAGCAGTACTTC. As protein: CASQGFSYEQYF.